This is a list of T cell receptor beta chains from one sample in a study of T cells in Graves' hyperthyroidism and ophthalmopathy. A single record per CDR3 protein comes from TCRdb applying MiXCR to the multiplex PCR reads. The sample yields fewer than 400,000 distinct CDR3 sequences, more than 13% seen once. Sequencing was carried out using blood. The source of these receptors is a man aged 45-60 years with Graves' ophthalmopathy. CDR3s include the opening cysteine and the closing phenylalanine or tryptophan. D genes are given only for firm matches. For some rows the clone size is stated as once, few or many, or as a class when expanded; others skip it.

J gene: TRBJ2-7
clone size: once
D gene: TRBD2
V gene: TRBV18
CDR3 protein: CASSLVSGSFDEQYF
CDR3 DNA: TGTGCCAGCTCACTTGTTAGCGGGAGTTTCGACGAGCAGTACTTC

J gene: TRBJ2-3
clone size: many
D gene: TRBD2
V gene: TRBV7-6
CDR3 protein: CASSLDQETSGLTDTQYF
CDR3 DNA: TGTGCCAGCAGCTTAGATCAAGAGACTAGCGGGCTCACAGATACGCAGTATTTT

J gene: TRBJ2-7
clone size: many
D gene: .
V gene: TRBV5-1
CDR3 protein: CASSRSDSPQQYF
CDR3 DNA: TGCGCCAGCAGCCGGTCGGACTCCCCCCAGCAGTACTTC

J gene: TRBJ1-1
clone size: many
D gene: .
V gene: TRBV11-2
CDR3 protein: CASSLTRPDKMNTEAFF
CDR3 DNA: TGTGCCAGCAGCTTAACACGGCCAGACAAGATGAACACTGAAGCTTTCTTT

J gene: TRBJ2-7
clone size: many
D gene: .
V gene: TRBV29-1
CDR3 protein: CSVGGTQPYEQYF
CDR3 DNA: TGCAGCGTTGGGGGGACGCAACCCTACGAGCAGTACTTC

J gene: TRBJ2-1
clone size: many
D gene: TRBD1
V gene: TRBV11-2
CDR3 protein: CASSLVFGTGPYNEQFF
CDR3 DNA: TGTGCCAGCAGCTTAGTTTTTGGGACAGGGCCCTACAATGAGCAGTTCTTC

J gene: TRBJ2-5
clone size: .
D gene: TRBD1
V gene: TRBV6-1
CDR3 protein: CVSSEARQGRETQYF
CDR3 DNA: TGTGTCAGCAGTGAAGCGCGACAGGGTCGAGAGACCCAGTACTTC

J gene: TRBJ1-1
clone size: many
D gene: .
V gene: TRBV3-1
CDR3 protein: CASSPMDRNTEAFF
CDR3 DNA: TGTGCCAGCAGCCCCATGGACAGAAACACTGAAGCTTTCTTT

J gene: TRBJ2-3
clone size: .
D gene: .
V gene: TRBV10-3
CDR3 protein: CAIRGAEDTQYF
CDR3 DNA: TGTGCCATCAGGGGAGCGGAGGATACGCAGTATTTT

J gene: TRBJ2-7
clone size: many
D gene: .
V gene: TRBV13
CDR3 protein: CASSLRQGASYEQYF
CDR3 DNA: TGTGCCAGCAGCTTACGGCAAGGCGCCTCCTACGAGCAGTACTTC

J gene: TRBJ2-5
clone size: many
D gene: TRBD2
V gene: TRBV5-1
CDR3 protein: CASSLAVTAGLQETQYF
CDR3 DNA: TGCGCCAGCAGCTTGGCCGTTACAGCGGGATTACAAGAGACCCAGTACTTC

J gene: TRBJ1-2
clone size: many
D gene: TRBD1
V gene: TRBV27
CDR3 protein: CASSSRDRGRGYGYTF
CDR3 DNA: TGTGCCAGCAGTTCAAGGGACAGGGGGCGCGGATATGGCTACACCTTC

J gene: TRBJ2-5
clone size: once
D gene: TRBD1
V gene: TRBV12-3/TRBV12-4
CDR3 protein: CASSSLARGNAKTQYF
CDR3 DNA: TGTGCCAGCAGTTCCCTGGCCAGGGGGAATGCGAAGACCCAGTACTTC

J gene: TRBJ2-7
clone size: many
D gene: .
V gene: TRBV2
CDR3 protein: CASSESVEQYF
CDR3 DNA: TGTGCCAGCAGTGAATCCGTCGAGCAGTACTTC

J gene: TRBJ2-2
clone size: many
D gene: .
V gene: TRBV30
CDR3 protein: CAWSDVTGELFF
CDR3 DNA: TGTGCCTGGAGTGACGTCACCGGGGAGCTGTTTTTT

J gene: TRBJ2-3
clone size: many
D gene: TRBD2
V gene: TRBV20-1
CDR3 protein: CSARWTSGRVGTQYF
CDR3 DNA: TGCAGTGCTAGATGGACTAGCGGGAGAGTGGGTACGCAGTATTTT

J gene: TRBJ2-7
clone size: many
D gene: .
V gene: TRBV30
CDR3 protein: CAWSYGATYEQYF
CDR3 DNA: TGTGCCTGGAGTTATGGTGCAACCTACGAGCAGTACTTC

J gene: TRBJ1-5
clone size: many
D gene: .
V gene: TRBV18
CDR3 protein: CASRDGNTGNQPQHF
CDR3 DNA: TGTGCCAGCCGAGACGGGAATACAGGCAATCAGCCCCAGCATTTT

J gene: TRBJ2-6
clone size: few
D gene: TRBD1
V gene: TRBV20-1
CDR3 protein: CSAPTGAGANVLTF
CDR3 DNA: TGCAGTGCGCCGACAGGGGCCGGGGCCAACGTCCTGACTTTC

J gene: TRBJ1-5
clone size: .
D gene: .
V gene: TRBV6-1
CDR3 protein: CASSEAVAAGISEQPQHF
CDR3 DNA: TGTGCCAGCAGTGAAGCAGTCGCGGCAGGAATTTCCGAACAGCCCCAGCATTTT

J gene: TRBJ2-7
clone size: many
D gene: TRBD1
V gene: TRBV5-1
CDR3 protein: CASSSYPTGTGGSEQYF
CDR3 DNA: TGCGCCAGCAGCTCGTACCCGACCGGGACAGGGGGGTCCGAGCAGTACTTC

J gene: TRBJ2-7
clone size: many
D gene: .
V gene: TRBV28
CDR3 protein: CASRAGPYEQYF
CDR3 DNA: TGTGCCAGCAGAGCAGGGCCCTACGAGCAGTACTTC

J gene: TRBJ2-1
clone size: many
D gene: TRBD2
V gene: TRBV28
CDR3 protein: CASSTSGRAQSLFYNEQFF
CDR3 DNA: TGTGCCAGCAGCACTAGCGGGAGGGCTCAGTCTCTCTTCTACAATGAGCAGTTCTTC